These 10 T cell receptor beta chains were all obtained from the same sample, sequenced in a study of shared clonotypes between healthy human individuals. This table comes from immunoSEQ multiplex PCR, and its TCRdb copy is limited to in-frame clones, with some not included. The table shows around 240,000 clones, with about 65% occurring only once. The sample consisted of memory CD4+ T cells sorted from blood. The subset is: CD45RA-negative fraction. These receptors originate from a man aged 25-45 years in good health.

In this sample, this clone turned up a few times. CDR3 region: CASSLGGDEQYF. CDR3 DNA sequence: TGTGCCAGCAGCTTGGGAGGGGACGAGCAGTACTTC. The chain has TRBV5-4 and TRBJ2-7; D possibly matches TRBD1 or TRBD2 (5 bases each). Trimming took 0 bases from V and 5 from J, leaving 6 bases between them. Per germline, CDR1 SGHNT and CDR2 YYREEE (reference sequence). The CDR3 consists of 12 residues. The full variable domain, in which reference TRBV5-4 and TRBJ2-7 provide the parts outside the CDR3, is ETGVTQSPTHLIKTRGQQVTLRCSSQSGHNTVSWYQQALGQGPQFIFQYYREEENGRGNFPPRFSGLQFPNYSSELNVNALELDDSALYLCASSLGGDEQYFGPGTRLTVT.

The sample holds a few counts of this clone. The chain uses TRBV10-1 and TRBJ2-3; 7 bases are shared with TRBD2. Germline trimming cut 4 bases from V and 2 bases from J; bases unmatched to any gene: 3. The CDR3 spans 14 residues. The germline V gene encodes CDR1 WNHNN and CDR2 SYGVQD (reference sequence). The CDR3 region is CASSGGGTTDTQYF. The CDR3, as DNA: TGCGCCAGCAGTGGGGGGGGGACCACAGATACGCAGTATTTT.

The sample holds a few counts of this clone. This chain uses TRBV28 with TRBJ1-5; TRBD1 agrees at 7 bases. CDR1 and CDR2 from the germline V gene are MDHEN and SYDVKM. The length of the CDR3 is 15 residues. V shed 6 bases, J shed 6 bases, and the junction held 11 bases outside the gene matches. CDR3 nucleotides: TGTGCCAGCAGAAAAGGGGGCCATGTGGGTCAGCCCCAGCATTTT. Protein sequence: CASRKGGHVGQPQHF.

This rearrangement joins TRBV11-3 to TRBJ2-3; D unresolved. V was trimmed by 0 bases and J by 5 bases, leaving 6 bases between them. CDR3 length equals 13 residues. Looked up from germline, CDR1 is SGHNT and CDR2 is YENEEA. The CDR3: CASSLDRVDTQYF. The CDR3 DNA reads as TGTGCCAGCAGCTTAGATCGGGTAGATACGCAGTATTTT.

The V and J genes are TRBV5-1 and TRBJ2-1; no reliable D call. V shed 3 bases and J shed 0 bases, with 13 bases lying between them. This CDR3 is built from 16 residues. CDR1 is SGHRS and CDR2 is YFSETQ in the germline V gene. CDR3 sequence: CASSYPLTGSYNEQFF. CDR3 sequence (DNA): TGCGCCAGCAGCTACCCTCTAACCGGCTCCTACAATGAGCAGTTCTTC.

The chain uses TRBV28 and TRBJ2-2; TRBD2 is a possible D gene (5 bases). Germline V CDR1 and CDR2: MDHEN, SYDVKM. This CDR3 contains 12 residues. Trimming pared 8 bases from V and 9 bases from J, leaving 13 bases between. CDR3 coding DNA: TGTGCCAGCCAGGCCGGGAACAGGGAGCTGTTTTTT. It codes for CASQAGNRELFF.

The CDR3 sequence: CASSPRLLAGGTGTGELFF. CDR3 DNA: TGTGCCAGCTCACCACGTCTTCTAGCGGGAGGAACTGGCACCGGGGAGCTGTTTTTT. The chain uses TRBV18 and TRBJ2-2; 11 bases are a match to TRBD2. Losses at the gene ends were 1 base for V and 4 bases for J; bases not matched to a gene: 11. The CDR3 runs 19 residues. Germline V gene lookup returns CDR1 KGHSH and CDR2 LQKENI.

The chain recombines TRBV9 with TRBJ2-1, with D hard to call. V was pared by 3 bases and J by 7 bases, with 5 bases between. Germline V gene lookup returns CDR1 SGDLS and CDR2 YYNGEE. The CDR3 runs 11 residues. The CDR3 loop is CASSASNEQFF. The CDR3 DNA reads as TGTGCCAGCAGCGCGTCTAATGAGCAGTTCTTC.

This chain uses TRBV14 with TRBJ2-7; a possible D gene is TRBD2 (6 bases). With 1 base removed from V and 6 bases from J, the gap between germline ends came to 13 bases. Looked up from germline, CDR1 is SGHDN and CDR2 is FVKESK. The CDR3 contains 14 residues. CDR3 nucleotide sequence: TGTGCCAGCAGCCAAGTCTCCCCGGGGGTCGAGCAGTACTTC. This codes for CASSQVSPGVEQYF.

V usage is TRBV28 and J usage is TRBJ1-5; 7 bases match TRBD1. Germline loops: CDR1 MDHEN, CDR2 SYDVKM. The CDR3 has 14 amino acids. V gave up 3 bases and J gave up 5 bases; unmatched junction bases: 4. The CDR3 bases are TGTGCCAGCAGTTTCTGGGACAGAGATCAGCCCCAGCATTTT. This encodes CASSFWDRDQPQHF.